Following are 14 T cell receptor beta chains from one sample sequenced in a study of T-cell memory formation after mild COVID-19. MiXCR, applied by TCRdb to the 5' RACE reads, yields one record per CDR3 protein. Here the sample spans fewer than 450,000 distinct CDR3 sequences, 24% being singletons. Specimen: PBMCs or a T cell subset sorted from them (not recorded which). The receptors derive from an adult woman who had mild COVID-19 (a few samples of this study predate the infection). Cell type and time point are not known.

This clonotype was seen a handful of times. The V and J genes are TRBV5-1 and TRBJ2-3; D remains ambiguous. Germline values: CDR1 SGHRS, CDR2 YFSETQ. This CDR3 contains 17 residues. Trimming took off 0 bases at V and 0 bases at J, with 14 bases between the two ends. CDR3 in amino acids: CASSLANPLPSTDTQYF. CDR3 bases: TGCGCCAGCAGCTTGGCTAACCCGCTACCCAGCACAGATACGCAGTATTTT. Drawing the rest from reference TRBV5-1 and TRBJ2-3, the complete variable domain is KAGVTQTPRYLIKTRGQQVTLSCSPISGHRSVSWYQQTPGQGLQFLFEYFSETQRNKGNFPGRFSGRQFSNSRSEMNVSTLELGDSALYLCASSLANPLPSTDTQYFGPGTRLTVL.

In its sample, this clonotype was seen a few times. The chain has TRBV12-3 or TRBV12-4 and TRBJ2-7, with D possibly called TRBD1 or TRBD2 (5 bases each). The CDR3 has 15 residues. With 1 base removed from V and 5 bases from J, the gap between germline ends came to 15 bases. The CDR3 sequence is CASSLGARWGNEQYF. DNA of the CDR3: TGTGCCAGCAGTTTAGGAGCGCGGTGGGGGAACGAGCAGTACTTC.

The CDR3 nucleotides are TGCGCCAGCAGCCAAGCCTGGGACTCTTCGTACAATGAGCAGTTCTTC. Protein: CASSQAWDSSYNEQFF. J is TRBJ2-1 and V is TRBV4-3; D might be TRBD2 (6 bases). The germline V gene encodes CDR1 LGHNA and CDR2 YSLEER. This CDR3 region has 16 residues. The ends were cut back, 1 base at V and 4 bases at J, with 14 bases in the middle.

This clonotype turned up a few times. The rearrangement links TRBV6-5 to TRBJ1-2; D remains unclear. The germline V and J ends were trimmed by 3 bases and 5 bases, with 10 bases remaining between them. Germline loops: CDR1 MNHEY, CDR2 SVGAGI. The CDR3 length is 13 residues. The CDR3 spells CASSYGWGYGYTF. CDR3 sequence (DNA): TGTGCCAGCAGTTATGGTTGGGGTTATGGCTACACCTTC.

This clonotype occurred a few times. CDR3 protein: CSAGGRLPYEQYF. The CDR3 nucleotides read TGCAGTGCTGGCGGGAGGCTTCCCTACGAGCAGTACTTC. The V and J genes are TRBV20-1 and TRBJ2-7, with 8 nucleotides matching TRBD2. This CDR3 spans 13 amino acids. With V trimmed by 5 bases and J by 2 bases, 5 bases remained unmatched. Germline CDR1 is DFQATT and CDR2 is SNEGSKA (reference sequence).

The rearrangement joins TRBV12-3 or TRBV12-4 to TRBJ2-1; tentatively, D is TRBD1 or TRBD2 (6 bases each). V was clipped by 6 bases and J by 4 bases, with 16 bases between them. The length of the CDR3 is 15 residues. The CDR3 spells CASRAKGGGYNEQFF. CDR3 nucleotide sequence: TGTGCCAGCAGGGCCAAGGGGGGAGGTTACAATGAGCAGTTCTTC.

The chain uses TRBV20-1 and TRBJ1-6; no firm D call. Per the germline V gene, CDR1 is DFQATT and CDR2 is SNEGSKA (reference sequence). Trimming removed 2 bases from V and 1 base from J, with 9 bases in between. CDR3 size: 15 residues. CDR3 bases: TGCAGTGCTAGATCGGGAACGTCCTATAATTCACCCCTCCACTTT. This encodes CSARSGTSYNSPLHF.

This clonotype appeared many times. This chain links TRBV18 with TRBJ2-5; no firm D call. Per the germline V gene, CDR1 is KGHSH and CDR2 is LQKENI. The germline V and J ends were trimmed by 4 bases and 0 bases, with 6 bases remaining between them. This CDR3 region has 13 residues. CDR3 in DNA: TGTGCCAGCTCACGGGGAAACCAAGAGACCCAGTACTTC. This translates into CASSRGNQETQYF.

The chain couples TRBV4-1 to TRBJ1-4; 10 bases map to TRBD1. The CDR3 consists of 15 residues. Germline V lookup: CDR1 MGHRA, CDR2 YSYEKL. V was pared by 4 bases and J by 5 bases, with 4 bases of the junction left unmatched. CDR3 residues: CASSPPTGGNEKLFF. CDR3 sequence (DNA): TGCGCCAGCAGCCCTCCGACAGGGGGCAATGAAAAACTGTTTTTT.

This chain connects TRBV5-1 to TRBJ2-2, with TRBD2 as a possible D gene (6 bases). Per germline, CDR1 SGHRS and CDR2 YFSETQ. V shed 4 bases and J shed 7 bases, with 14 bases lying between them. CDR3 length: 14 residues. The CDR3 coding sequence is TGCGCCAGCAGCCTGGTGGTGGGAGGCGGGGAGCTGTTTTTT. It translates to CASSLVVGGGELFF. The whole variable domain, filled in from reference TRBV5-1 and TRBJ2-2, reads KAGVTQTPRYLIKTRGQQVTLSCSPISGHRSVSWYQQTPGQGLQFLFEYFSETQRNKGNFPGRFSGRQFSNSRSEMNVSTLELGDSALYLCASSLVVGGGELFFGEGSRLTVL.

The chain is built from TRBV4-3 and TRBJ2-4; the D gene is possibly TRBD1 (6 bases). V was trimmed by 1 base and J by 0 bases, leaving 16 bases between them. The CDR3 has 18 residues. Looked up from germline, CDR1 is LGHNA and CDR2 is YSLEER. CDR3 in amino acids: CASSQGTGQNLAKNIQYF. CDR3 DNA sequence: TGCGCCAGCAGCCAAGGAACAGGGCAGAATCTAGCCAAAAACATTCAGTACTTC.

The rearrangement uses TRBV24-1 and TRBJ2-5; D might be TRBD1 or TRBD2, each matching 5 bases. V was pared by 6 bases and J by 7 bases, with 26 bases between. The CDR3 covers 17 residues. Per germline, CDR1 KGHDR and CDR2 SFDVKD. The CDR3 sequence: CATSSTRPGTLVGTQYF. CDR3 DNA: TGTGCCACCAGTTCTACCCGCCCCGGGACCTTGGTAGGGACCCAGTACTTC.

The rearrangement joins TRBV2 to TRBJ2-3; either TRBD1 or TRBD2 may supply D (5 bases each). CDR3 length equals 16 residues. Trimming stripped 6 bases from V and 0 bases from J, with 16 bases between. Germline loops: CDR1 SNHLY, CDR2 FYNNEI. The CDR3 is CASRPGTLASTDTQYF. As DNA, the CDR3 is TGTGCCAGCAGGCCAGGGACCCTAGCTAGCACAGATACGCAGTATTTT.

CDR3 bases: TGTGCCAGCAGTTCCGCGGGACTAGCGGAACTGAACATTCAGTACTTC. Amino acid sequence: CASSSAGLAELNIQYF. This chain uses TRBV6-5 with TRBJ2-4; 11 bases are a match to TRBD2. The CDR3 totals 16 residues. Germline CDR1 and CDR2: MNHEY and SVGAGI. V was pared by 4 bases and J by 7 bases, with 9 bases of the junction left unmatched.